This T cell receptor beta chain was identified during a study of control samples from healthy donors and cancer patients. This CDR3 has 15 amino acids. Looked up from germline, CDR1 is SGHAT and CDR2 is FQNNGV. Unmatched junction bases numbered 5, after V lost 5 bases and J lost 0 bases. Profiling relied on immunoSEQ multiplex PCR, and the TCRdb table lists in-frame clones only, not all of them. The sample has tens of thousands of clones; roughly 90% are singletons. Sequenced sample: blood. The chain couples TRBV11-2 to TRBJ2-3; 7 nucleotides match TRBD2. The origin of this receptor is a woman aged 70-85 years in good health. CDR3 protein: CASSPQRGSTDTQYF. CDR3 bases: TGTGCCAGCAGCCCTCAGCGGGGAAGCACAGATACGCAGTATTTT. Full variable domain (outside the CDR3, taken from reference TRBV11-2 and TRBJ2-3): EAGVAQSPRYKIIEKRQSVAFWCNPISGHATLYWYQQILGQGPKLLIQFQNNGVVDDSQLPKDRFSAERLKGVDSTLKIQPAKLEDSAVYLCASSPQRGSTDTQYFGPGTRLTVL.